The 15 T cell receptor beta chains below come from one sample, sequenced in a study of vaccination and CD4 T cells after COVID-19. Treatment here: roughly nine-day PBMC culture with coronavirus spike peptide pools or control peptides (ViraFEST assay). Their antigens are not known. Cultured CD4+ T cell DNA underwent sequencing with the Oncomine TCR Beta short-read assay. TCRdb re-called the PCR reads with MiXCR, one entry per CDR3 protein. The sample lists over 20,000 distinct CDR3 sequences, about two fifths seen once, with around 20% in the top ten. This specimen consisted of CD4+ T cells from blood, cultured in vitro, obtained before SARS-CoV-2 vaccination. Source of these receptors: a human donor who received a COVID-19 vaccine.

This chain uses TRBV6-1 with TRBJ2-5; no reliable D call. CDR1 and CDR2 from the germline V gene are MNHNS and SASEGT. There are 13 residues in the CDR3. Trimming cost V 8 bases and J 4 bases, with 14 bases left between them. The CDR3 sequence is CASCRNMGETQYF. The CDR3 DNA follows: TGTGCCAGCTGCAGGAACATGGGAGAGACCCAGTACTTC.

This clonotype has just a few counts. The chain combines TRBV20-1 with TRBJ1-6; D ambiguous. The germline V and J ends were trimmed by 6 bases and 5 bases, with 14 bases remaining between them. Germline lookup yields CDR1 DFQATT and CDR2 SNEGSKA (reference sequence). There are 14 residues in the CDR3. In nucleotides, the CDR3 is TGCAGTGCCGCCGGTCCAGGTGATAATTCACCCCTCCACTTT. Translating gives CSAAGPGDNSPLHF.

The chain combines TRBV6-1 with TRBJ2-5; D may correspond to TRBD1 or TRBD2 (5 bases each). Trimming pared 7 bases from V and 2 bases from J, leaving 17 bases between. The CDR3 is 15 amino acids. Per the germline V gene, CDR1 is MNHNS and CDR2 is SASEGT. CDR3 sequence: CASTHAGTAQETQYF. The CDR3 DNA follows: TGTGCCAGCACTCACGCCGGGACGGCTCAAGAGACCCAGTACTTC.

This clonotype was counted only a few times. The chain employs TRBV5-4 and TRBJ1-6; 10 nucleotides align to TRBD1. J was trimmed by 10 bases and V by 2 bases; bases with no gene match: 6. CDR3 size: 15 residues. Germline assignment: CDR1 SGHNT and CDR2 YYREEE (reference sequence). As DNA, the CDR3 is TGTGCCAGCAGCTTTGGGGACAGGGGTAAGTCACCCCTCCACTTT. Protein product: CASSFGDRGKSPLHF.

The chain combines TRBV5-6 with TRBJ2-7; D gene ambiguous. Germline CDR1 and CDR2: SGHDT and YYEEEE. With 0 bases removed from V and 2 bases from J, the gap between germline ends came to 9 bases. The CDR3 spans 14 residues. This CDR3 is CASSLAERPYEQYF. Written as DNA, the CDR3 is TGTGCCAGCAGCTTGGCAGAGCGACCCTACGAGCAGTACTTC.

The CDR3 DNA is TGTGCCAGCAGTGAAGCGCTTCCCGGGGAGCTGTTTTTT. Amino acids: CASSEALPGELFF. This chain joins TRBV2 and TRBJ2-2; no clear D. CDR1 and CDR2 (germline): SNHLY, FYNNEI. This CDR3 region has 13 residues. The V end lost 0 bases, the J end lost 6 bases, and 5 bases lay between the germline ends. The variable domain in full, completed from reference TRBV2 and TRBJ2-2, reads EPEVTQTPSHQVTQMGQEVILRCVPISNHLYFYWYRQILGQKVEFLVSFYNNEISEKSEIFDDQFSVERPDGSNFTLKIRSTKLEDSAMYFCASSEALPGELFFGEGSRLTVL.

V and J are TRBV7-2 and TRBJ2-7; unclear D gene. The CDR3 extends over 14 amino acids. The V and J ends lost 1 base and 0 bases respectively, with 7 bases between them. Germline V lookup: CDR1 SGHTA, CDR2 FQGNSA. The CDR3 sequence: CASSLGMSSYEQYF. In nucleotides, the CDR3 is TGTGCCAGCAGCTTAGGGATGAGCTCCTACGAGCAGTACTTC.

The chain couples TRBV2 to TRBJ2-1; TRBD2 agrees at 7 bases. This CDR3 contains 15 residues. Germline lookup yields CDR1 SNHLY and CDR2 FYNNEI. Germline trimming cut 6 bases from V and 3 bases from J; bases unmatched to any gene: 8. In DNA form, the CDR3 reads TGTGCCAGCAGAGTTGCGGGGGAGATCTACAATGAGCAGTTCTTC. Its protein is CASRVAGEIYNEQFF.

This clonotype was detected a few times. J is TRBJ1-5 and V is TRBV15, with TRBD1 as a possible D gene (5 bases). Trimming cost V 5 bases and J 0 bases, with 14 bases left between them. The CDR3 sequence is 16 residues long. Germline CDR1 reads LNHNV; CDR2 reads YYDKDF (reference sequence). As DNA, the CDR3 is TGTGCCACCAGCGGGGGGAACTCTTATAGCAATCAGCCCCAGCATTTT. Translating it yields CATSGGNSYSNQPQHF. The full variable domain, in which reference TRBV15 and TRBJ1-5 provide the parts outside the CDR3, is DAMVIQNPRYQVTQFGKPVTLSCSQTLNHNVMYWYQQKSSQAPKLLFHYYDKDFNNEADTPDNFQSRRPNTSFCFLDIRSPGLGDTAMYLCATSGGNSYSNQPQHFGDGTRLSIL.

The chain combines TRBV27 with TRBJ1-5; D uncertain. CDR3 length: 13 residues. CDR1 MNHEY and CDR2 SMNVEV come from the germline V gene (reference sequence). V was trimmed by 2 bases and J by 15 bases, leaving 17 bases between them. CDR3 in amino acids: CASSLDVGDLLHF. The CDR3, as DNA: TGTGCCAGCAGTTTAGACGTAGGAGACCTCCTGCATTTT.

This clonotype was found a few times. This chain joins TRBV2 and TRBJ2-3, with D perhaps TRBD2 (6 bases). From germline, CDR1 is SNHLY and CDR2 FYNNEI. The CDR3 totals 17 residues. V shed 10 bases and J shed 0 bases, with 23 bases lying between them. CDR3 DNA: TGTGCCACCCAGCTGGGAATCGGGACTCGGAGCACAGATACGCAGTATTTT. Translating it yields CATQLGIGTRSTDTQYF.

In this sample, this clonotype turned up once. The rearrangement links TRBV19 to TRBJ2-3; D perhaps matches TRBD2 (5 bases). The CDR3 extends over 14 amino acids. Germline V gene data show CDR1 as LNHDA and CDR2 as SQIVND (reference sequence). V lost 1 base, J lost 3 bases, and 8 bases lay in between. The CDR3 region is CASSIGTGTDTQYF. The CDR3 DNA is TGTGCCAGTAGTATAGGGACGGGAACAGATACGCAGTATTTT.

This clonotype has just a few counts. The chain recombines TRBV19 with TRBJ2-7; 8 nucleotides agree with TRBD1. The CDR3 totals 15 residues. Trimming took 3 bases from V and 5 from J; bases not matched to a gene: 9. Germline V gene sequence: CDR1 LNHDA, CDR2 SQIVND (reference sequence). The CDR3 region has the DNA TGTGCCAGTAGTATCAGGGCAGGGGGCTACCACGAGCAGTACTTC. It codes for CASSIRAGGYHEQYF.

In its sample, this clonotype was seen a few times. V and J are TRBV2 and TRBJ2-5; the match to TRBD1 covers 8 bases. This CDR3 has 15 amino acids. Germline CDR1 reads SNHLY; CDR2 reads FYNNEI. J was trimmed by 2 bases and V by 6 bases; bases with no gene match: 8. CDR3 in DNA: TGTGCCAGCAGCCGCGCCGGGACAGGACAAGAGACCCAGTACTTC. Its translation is CASSRAGTGQETQYF.

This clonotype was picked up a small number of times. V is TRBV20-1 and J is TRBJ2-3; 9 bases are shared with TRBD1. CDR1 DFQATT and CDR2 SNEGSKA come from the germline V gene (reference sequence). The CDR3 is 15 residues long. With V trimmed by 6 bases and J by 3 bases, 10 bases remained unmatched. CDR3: CSAPAPGQGTDTQYF. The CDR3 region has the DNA TGCAGTGCCCCGGCTCCGGGACAGGGAACAGATACGCAGTATTTT.